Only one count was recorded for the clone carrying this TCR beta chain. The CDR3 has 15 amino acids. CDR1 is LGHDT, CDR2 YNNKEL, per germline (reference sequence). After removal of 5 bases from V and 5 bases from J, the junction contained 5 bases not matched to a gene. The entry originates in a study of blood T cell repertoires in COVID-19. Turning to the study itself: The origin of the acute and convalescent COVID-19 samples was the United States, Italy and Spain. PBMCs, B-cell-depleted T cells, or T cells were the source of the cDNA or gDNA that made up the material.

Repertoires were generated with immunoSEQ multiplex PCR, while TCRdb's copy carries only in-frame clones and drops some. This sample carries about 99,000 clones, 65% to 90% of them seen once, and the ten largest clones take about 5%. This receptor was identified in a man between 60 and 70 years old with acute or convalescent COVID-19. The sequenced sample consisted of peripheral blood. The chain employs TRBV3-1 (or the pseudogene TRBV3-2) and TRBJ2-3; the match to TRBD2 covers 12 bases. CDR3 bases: TGTGCCAGCAGCTACCGGACTAGCGGGGTAGATACGCAGTATTTT. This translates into CASSYRTSGVDTQYF.